What follows are 6 T cell receptor beta chains derived from one specimen sequenced in a study of tumor-infiltrating lymphocytes in oesophageal squamous cell carcinoma (TCRdb year 2016). Libraries were prepared through PCR. Sequencing took place on an Illumina HiSeq 2000. TCRdb reran the public reads through fastp at Q25 and MiXCR, keeping productive beta chains. Every entry covers one CDR3 protein and lists the most common genes and DNA from its rows. The sample table holds roughly 19,000 distinct CDR3 sequences, of which roughly 42% were seen once. About 30% of the sample comes from the top ten. Sample: esophageal tumor tissue. The receptors come from a male donor with esophageal squamous cell carcinoma.

This rearrangement joins TRBV6-1 to TRBJ1-5, with TRBD1 identical over 10 bases. The CDR3 length is 14 residues. Looked up from germline, CDR1 is MNHNS and CDR2 is SASEGT. After removal of 5 bases from V and 4 bases from J, the junction contained 2 bases not matched to a gene. The CDR3 nucleotides read TGTGCCAGCAGTCGGACAGGGGGTAATCAGCCCCAGCATTTT. As protein: CASSRTGGNQPQHF.

The gene calls are TRBV7-9 and TRBJ2-3; D gene unclear. Germline values: CDR1 SEHNR, CDR2 FQNEAQ (reference sequence). Trimming took off 4 bases at V and 6 bases at J, with 8 bases between the two ends. The CDR3 consists of 12 residues. The CDR3 is CASSSLGDTQYF. Written as DNA, the CDR3 is TGTGCCAGCAGCTCACTGGGGGATACGCAGTATTTT.

This clonotype is medium-sized (0.01 to 0.1%) within its sample. V and J are TRBV7-9 and TRBJ2-5; 10 bases match TRBD2. The trim removed 3 bases at V and 1 base at J, leaving 5 bases unmatched. Germline CDR1 is SEHNR and CDR2 is FQNEAQ (reference sequence). This CDR3 region has 16 residues. CDR3 loop: CASSLGTSDPQETQYF. The CDR3 DNA follows: TGTGCCAGCAGCTTGGGGACTAGCGACCCCCAAGAGACCCAGTACTTC.

On this clonotype: Just one base apart from a much larger clone, this may be a read error. This chain uses TRBV18 with TRBJ2-1; no definite D call. V lost 2 bases, J lost 10 bases, and 12 bases lay in between. This CDR3 is built from 13 residues. The germline V gene has CDR1 KGHSH and CDR2 LQKENI. CDR3 protein: CASSPASGYEQFF. The CDR3 nucleotides are TGTGCCAGCTCACCAGCGTCAGGCTACGAGCAGTTCTTC.

By share of the sample, this clonotype is medium-sized. The chain employs TRBV7-2 and TRBJ1-5; no clear D gene. The V gene lost 3 bases and the J gene lost 3 bases, with 12 bases spanning the gap. Germline CDR1 SGHTA, CDR2 FQGNSA. The CDR3 covers 15 residues. The CDR3 sequence is CASSFDRHNNQPQHF. DNA of the CDR3: TGTGCCAGCAGCTTCGATCGACACAACAATCAGCCCCAGCATTTT.

On this clonotype: No conserved phenylalanine or tryptophan ends this CDR3, so it is likely a read error. Because the CDR3's place on the DNA is in doubt, the DNA is left out and the CDR3 is given as listed by TCRdb. The chain has TRBV27 and TRBJ2-6; the D call in the table, TRBD2, was not verified against the DNA. CDR1 MNHEY and CDR2 SMNVEV come from the germline V gene (reference sequence). The CDR3 length equals 24 residues, ends included. CDR3 region: CASTPGQGILAGGPRSYNEQFFGA.